Included here is one T cell receptor beta chain sequence, with context. The CDR3 has 11 residues. Trimming removed 7 bases from V and 13 bases from J; junction bases left unmatched: 7. Germline values: CDR1 MNHEY, CDR2 SVGAGI. This entry belongs to a study of blood T cell repertoires in COVID-19. Study-wide context: Some COVID-19 samples were acute and others convalescent; all came from the United States, Italy and Spain. Sources were T cells, B-cell-depleted T cells, or PBMCs; the material itself was cDNA or gDNA.

Original data processing: Reference gene primer amplification yielded estimated nucleated cell counts. Sequenced by immunoSEQ multiplex PCR; TCRdb stores in-frame clones only, minus some. V and J calls and clone size come straight from that table; D and trimming were deduced from the DNA. The sample consists of about 250,000 clones, about 80% of them appearing once. This clonotype was sampled from a man older than 75 with acute or convalescent COVID-19. This rearrangement joins TRBV6-5 to TRBJ1-2; TRBD1 matches at 9 bases. The specimen sequenced was peripheral blood. CDR3 DNA: TGTGCCAGCACTCACAGGGGGCGCGGCACCTTC. This encodes CASTHRGRGTF.